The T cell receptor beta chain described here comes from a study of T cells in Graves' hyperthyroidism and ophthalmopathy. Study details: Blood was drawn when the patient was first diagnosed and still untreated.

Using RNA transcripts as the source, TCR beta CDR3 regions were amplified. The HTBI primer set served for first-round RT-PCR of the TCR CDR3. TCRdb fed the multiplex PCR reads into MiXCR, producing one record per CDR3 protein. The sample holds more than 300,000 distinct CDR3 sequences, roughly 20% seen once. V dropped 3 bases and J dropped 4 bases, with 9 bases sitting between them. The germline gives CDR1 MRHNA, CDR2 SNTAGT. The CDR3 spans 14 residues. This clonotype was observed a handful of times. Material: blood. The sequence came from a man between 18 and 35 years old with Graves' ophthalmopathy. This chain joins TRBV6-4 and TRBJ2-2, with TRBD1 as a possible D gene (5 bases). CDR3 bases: TGTGCCAGCAGTGAAGACAGTACCACCGGGGAGCTGTTTTTT. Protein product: CASSEDSTTGELFF.